A selection of T cell receptor beta chains follows, all from one sample in a study of STAT5B mutations in CD4+ large granular lymphocyte leukemia. Generated by immunoSEQ multiplex PCR, the TCRdb table keeps only in-frame clones and is missing some. The sample includes 45,000 to 55,000 clones, roughly 72% of them seen just once. Material for sequencing was CD4+ T cells from blood buffy coats. Receptors were obtained from a human donor in good health. Each CDR3 is given with its conserved first and last residue. Each record gives: CDR3 protein, CDR3 DNA, V gene, J gene, D gene, CDR3 length, clone size. D genes are given only for firm matches. A row's size may be missing; if present it is once, few, many or a size class.

CDR3 protein: CASSLGAGAAYEQYF
CDR3 DNA: TGTGCCAGCAGCTTAGGGGCAGGAGCCGCCTACGAGCAGTACTTC
V gene: TRBV7-2
J gene: TRBJ2-7
D gene: NA
CDR3 length: 15
clone size: NA

CDR3 protein: CASSIGRFRDRDQPQHF
CDR3 DNA: TGTGCCAGTAGTATAGGAAGGTTCAGGGATAGGGATCAGCCCCAGCATTTT
V gene: TRBV19
J gene: TRBJ1-5
D gene: NA
CDR3 length: 17
clone size: NA

CDR3 protein: CASSSRERDTQYF
CDR3 DNA: TGTGCCAGCAGCTCCCGGGAGCGAGATACGCAGTATTTT
V gene: TRBV7-2
J gene: TRBJ2-3
D gene: NA
CDR3 length: 13
clone size: NA

CDR3 protein: CAWIPGQGGEKLFF
CDR3 DNA: TGTGCCTGGATACCGGGACAGGGTGGAGAAAAACTGTTTTTT
V gene: TRBV30
J gene: TRBJ1-4
D gene: TRBD1
CDR3 length: 14
clone size: NA

CDR3 protein: CASSQQGGTGNTIYF
CDR3 DNA: TGTGCCAGCAGTCAACAGGGGGGGACTGGAAACACCATATATTTT
V gene: TRBV2
J gene: TRBJ1-3
D gene: TRBD1
CDR3 length: 15
clone size: NA

CDR3 protein: CASSYISSGASYNEQFF
CDR3 DNA: TGTGCCAGTAGTTACATCTCTAGCGGGGCTTCCTACAATGAGCAGTTCTTC
V gene: TRBV19
J gene: TRBJ2-1
D gene: TRBD2
CDR3 length: 17
clone size: NA

CDR3 protein: CASSKDGGYEQYF
CDR3 DNA: TGTGCCAGTAGTAAGGACGGGGGCTACGAGCAGTACTTC
V gene: TRBV19
J gene: TRBJ2-7
D gene: NA
CDR3 length: 13
clone size: few

CDR3 protein: CASSGRTGTDTQYF
CDR3 DNA: TGTGCCAGCAGCGGTAGAACAGGGACAGATACGCAGTATTTT
V gene: TRBV9
J gene: TRBJ2-3
D gene: NA
CDR3 length: 14
clone size: once

CDR3 protein: CASSLWGGADEQFF
CDR3 DNA: TGTGCCAGCAGCTTATGGGGGGGGGCTGATGAGCAGTTCTTC
V gene: TRBV7-2
J gene: TRBJ2-1
D gene: NA
CDR3 length: 14
clone size: once

CDR3 protein: CASSLGQSNYGYTF
CDR3 DNA: TGTGCCAGCAGTTTGGGACAGTCTAACTATGGCTACACCTTC
V gene: TRBV28
J gene: TRBJ1-2
D gene: TRBD1
CDR3 length: 14
clone size: NA

CDR3 protein: CASSEGGEWNQPQHF
CDR3 DNA: TGTGCCAGCAGCGAGGGCGGGGAATGGAATCAGCCCCAGCATTTT
V gene: TRBV9
J gene: TRBJ1-5
D gene: NA
CDR3 length: 15
clone size: NA